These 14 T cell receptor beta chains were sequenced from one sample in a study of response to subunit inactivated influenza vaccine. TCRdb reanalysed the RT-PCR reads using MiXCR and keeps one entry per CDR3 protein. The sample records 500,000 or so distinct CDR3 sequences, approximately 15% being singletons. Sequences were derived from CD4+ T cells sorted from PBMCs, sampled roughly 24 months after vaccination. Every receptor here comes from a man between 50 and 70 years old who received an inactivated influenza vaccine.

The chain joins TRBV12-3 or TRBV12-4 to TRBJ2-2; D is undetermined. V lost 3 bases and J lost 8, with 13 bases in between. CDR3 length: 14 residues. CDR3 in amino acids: CASSFSPRVGELFF. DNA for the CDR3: TGTGCCAGCAGTTTTAGCCCCCGCGTGGGGGAGCTGTTTTTT.

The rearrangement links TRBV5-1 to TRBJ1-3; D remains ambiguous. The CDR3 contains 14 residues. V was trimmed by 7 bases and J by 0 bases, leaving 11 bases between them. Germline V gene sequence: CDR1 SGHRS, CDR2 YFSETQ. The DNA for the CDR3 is TGCGCCAGCGGATCGGAAAGCTCTGGAAACACCATATATTTT. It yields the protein CASGSESSGNTIYF. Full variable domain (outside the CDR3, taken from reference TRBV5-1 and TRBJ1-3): KAGVTQTPRYLIKTRGQQVTLSCSPISGHRSVSWYQQTPGQGLQFLFEYFSETQRNKGNFPGRFSGRQFSNSRSEMNVSTLELGDSALYLCASGSESSGNTIYFGEGSWLTVV.

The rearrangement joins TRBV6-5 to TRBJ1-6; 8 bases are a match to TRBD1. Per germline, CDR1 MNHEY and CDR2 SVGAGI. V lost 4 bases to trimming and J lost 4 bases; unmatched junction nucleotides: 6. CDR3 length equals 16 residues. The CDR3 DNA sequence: TGTGCCAGCAGTTCCCCCGGACAGGGTTATAATTCACCCCTCCACTTT. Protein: CASSSPGQGYNSPLHF.

The CDR3: CASSVATGYNEQFF. The DNA of the CDR3 is TGTGCCAGCAGCGTAGCTACCGGTTACAATGAGCAGTTCTTC. This chain joins TRBV9 and TRBJ2-1, with no clear D. The CDR3 covers 14 residues. Germline values: CDR1 SGDLS, CDR2 YYNGEE. Trimming removed 0 bases at V and 4 bases at J, with 8 bases between.

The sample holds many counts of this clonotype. The DNA for the CDR3 is TGTGCCAGCAGCACAACGGACAGTCGTCTTCCTACCTACGAGCAGTACTTC. This sequence encodes CASSTTDSRLPTYEQYF. This chain uses TRBV12-3 or TRBV12-4 with TRBJ2-7, with D maybe TRBD1 (6 bases). CDR3 length equals 17 residues. With 6 bases removed from V and 2 bases from J, the gap between germline ends came to 23 bases.

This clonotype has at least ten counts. The chain's CDR3 is CASNTGTLGTGELFF. CDR3 nucleotide sequence: TGTGCCAGCAACACCGGGACTTTAGGTACCGGGGAGCTGTTTTTT. This rearrangement joins TRBV11-1 to TRBJ2-2; D is perhaps TRBD2 (6 bases). V was trimmed by 7 bases and J by 5 bases, leaving 17 bases between them. Germline-derived CDR1 and CDR2 are SGHAT and FQDESV (reference sequence). The CDR3 contains 15 residues.

Here the CDR3 DNA reads TGTGCCGCGGCGGTGGCCGGAAACATTCAGTACTTC. Translating it yields CAAAVAGNIQYF. J is TRBJ2-4 and V is TRBV6-2 or TRBV6-3; D not resolved. The V and J ends lost 11 bases and 6 bases respectively, with 14 bases between them. CDR3 length equals 12 residues. In germline, CDR1 is MNHEY, CDR2 SVGEGT.

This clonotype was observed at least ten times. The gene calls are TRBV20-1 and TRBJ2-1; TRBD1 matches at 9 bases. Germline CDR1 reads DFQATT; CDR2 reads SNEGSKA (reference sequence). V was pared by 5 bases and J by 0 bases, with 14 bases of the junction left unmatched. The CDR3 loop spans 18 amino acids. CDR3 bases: TGCAGTGCTTCCCCACCCTCGGGACAGGGAAACTCCTACAATGAGCAGTTCTTC. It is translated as CSASPPSGQGNSYNEQFF.

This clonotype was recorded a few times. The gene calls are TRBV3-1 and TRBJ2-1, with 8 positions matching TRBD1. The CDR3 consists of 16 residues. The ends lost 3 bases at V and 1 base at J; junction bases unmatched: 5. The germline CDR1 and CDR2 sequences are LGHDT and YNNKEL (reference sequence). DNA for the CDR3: TGTGCCAGCAGCCACATCGACAGGGGTTCCTACAATGAGCAGTTCTTC. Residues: CASSHIDRGSYNEQFF.

The CDR3: CSATTGTSGLSSYEQYF. The CDR3 coding sequence is TGCAGTGCAACTACCGGGACTAGCGGGCTGAGCTCCTACGAGCAGTACTTC. The chain has TRBV20-1 and TRBJ2-7; 12 positions agree with TRBD2. The CDR3 is 17 residues long. V was pared by 6 bases and J by 0 bases, with 12 bases of the junction left unmatched. Germline V gene sequence: CDR1 DFQATT, CDR2 SNEGSKA (reference sequence).

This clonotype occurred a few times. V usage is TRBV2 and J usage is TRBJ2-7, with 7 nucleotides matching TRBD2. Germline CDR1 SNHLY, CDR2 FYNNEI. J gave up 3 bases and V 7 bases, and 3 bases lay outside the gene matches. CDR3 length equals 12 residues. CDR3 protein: CASTRDYYEQYF. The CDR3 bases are TGTGCCAGCACTCGGGACTACTACGAGCAGTACTTC. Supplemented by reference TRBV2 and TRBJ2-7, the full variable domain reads EPEVTQTPSHQVTQMGQEVILRCVPISNHLYFYWYRQILGQKVEFLVSFYNNEISEKSEIFDDQFSVERPDGSNFTLKIRSTKLEDSAMYFCASTRDYYEQYFGPGTRLTVT.

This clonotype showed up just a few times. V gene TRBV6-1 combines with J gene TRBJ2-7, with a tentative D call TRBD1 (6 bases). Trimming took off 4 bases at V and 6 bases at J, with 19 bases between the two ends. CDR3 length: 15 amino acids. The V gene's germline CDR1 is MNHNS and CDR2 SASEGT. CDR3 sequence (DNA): TGTGCCAGCAGTGCAGGGGCGGTTAGTCTCCTCGAGCAGTACTTC. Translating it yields CASSAGAVSLLEQYF.

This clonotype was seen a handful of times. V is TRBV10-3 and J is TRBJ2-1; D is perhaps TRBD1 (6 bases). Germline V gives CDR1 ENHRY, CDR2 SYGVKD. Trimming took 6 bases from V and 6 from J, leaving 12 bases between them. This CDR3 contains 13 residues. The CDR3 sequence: CAIRGLQGNEQFF. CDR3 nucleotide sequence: TGTGCCATCAGGGGTTTACAGGGCAATGAGCAGTTCTTC.

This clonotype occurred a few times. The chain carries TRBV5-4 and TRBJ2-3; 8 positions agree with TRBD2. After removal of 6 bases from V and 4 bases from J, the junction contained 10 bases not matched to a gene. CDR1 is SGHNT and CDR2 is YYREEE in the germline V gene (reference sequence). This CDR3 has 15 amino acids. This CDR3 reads CASTMAGGGADTQYF. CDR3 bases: TGTGCCAGCACCATGGCCGGGGGGGGTGCAGATACGCAGTATTTT. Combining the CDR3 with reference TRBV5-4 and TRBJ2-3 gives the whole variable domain ETGVTQSPTHLIKTRGQQVTLRCSSQSGHNTVSWYQQALGQGPQFIFQYYREEENGRGNFPPRFSGLQFPNYSSELNVNALELDDSALYLCASTMAGGGADTQYFGPGTRLTVL.